The rows below give T cell receptor beta chains drawn from one sample of a study of T cell repertoires in cytomegalovirus infection. TCRdb re-called the reads with MiXCR, one entry per CDR3 protein. The sample contains more than 30,000 distinct CDR3 sequences, roughly 49% of which appear only once. These receptors have no identified antigens. The source was CD8+ T cells from cultured PBMCs, collected from culture after CMV antigen stimulation. These receptors came from a human donor in good health (CMV status not recorded). Some clones in this sample may be carry-over from other donors' samples. CDR3s include the opening cysteine and the closing phenylalanine or tryptophan. D genes are given only for firm matches. A row's size may be missing; if present it is once, few, many or a size class.

few,TRBD2,TRBJ2-5,TRBV19,TGTGCCACTAAGATGGGGGGGGACCTAGGGTCCCAGTACTTC,CATKMGGDLGSQYF
few,TRBD2,TRBJ2-2,TRBV28,TGTGCCAGCAGTTTTCATTCGCGGGAGGAAGACACCGGGGAGCTGTTTTTT,CASSFHSREEDTGELFF
-,TRBD2,TRBJ2-3,TRBV12-3/TRBV12-4,TGTGCCAGCCAAATGAGCGGGAGTGCAGATACGCAGTATTTT,CASQMSGSADTQYF
-,-,TRBJ2-1,TRBV7-4,TGTGCCAGCAGCTTAGCCTTGGTTGGACTTTCGGGATACAATGAGCAGTTCTTC,CASSLALVGLSGYNEQFF
-,-,TRBJ2-5,TRBV7-6,TGTGCCAGCAGCTTATTTTCCCAGATGCCCTTACAAGAGACCCAGTACTTC,CASSLFSQMPLQETQYF
-,TRBD2,TRBJ2-3,TRBV20-1,TGCAGTGTGGACCTAGCGGGGGGCACAGATACGCAGTATTTT,CSVDLAGGTDTQYF
-,TRBD1,TRBJ1-5,TRBV2,TGTGCCAGCAGCGAAGGACAGGGCAGCAATCAGCCCCAGCATTTT,CASSEGQGSNQPQHF
-,TRBD1,TRBJ2-7,TRBV7-6,TGTGCCAGCAGCTTAGAGGGCAGGGGGCACTACGAGCAGTACTTC,CASSLEGRGHYEQYF
-,TRBD1,TRBJ2-1,TRBV7-2,TGTGCCAGCAGCGCGGGCCGGAGGACAGGGGGTTATAGGCCCTACAATGAGCAGTTCTTC,CASSAGRRTGGYRPYNEQFF
-,-,TRBJ2-2,TRBV7-9,TGTGCCAGCAGCTCACCTCCCGAGGGAACCGGGGAGCTGTTTTTT,CASSSPPEGTGELFF
few,-,TRBJ2-2,TRBV7-9,TGTGCCAGCAGCTTAGGTGCCGAGGAGCTGTTTTTT,CASSLGAEELFF
few,-,TRBJ2-7,TRBV7-2,TGTGCCAGCAGCGTTCGGGGGCCGGGGAGCTCCTACGAGCAGTACTTC,CASSVRGPGSSYEQYF
once,-,TRBJ2-1,TRBV5-5,TGTGCCAGCAGCCCCCGGGTTACTAGTTCCTACAATGAGCAGTTCTTC,CASSPRVTSSYNEQFF
-,-,TRBJ1-1,TRBV7-2,TGTGCCAGCAGCTCACCCCGGACGGGGGGAGCAACTGAAGCTTTCTTT,CASSSPRTGGATEAFF
few,TRBD1,TRBJ2-7,TRBV11-2,TGTGCCAGCAGCTTAGCCCAGGGGGTGGACTGGCGGCAGTACTTC,CASSLAQGVDWRQYF
-,-,TRBJ2-7,TRBV27,TGTGCCAGCAGTCCCCGACGGGCTCCATCCTACGAGCAGTACTTC,CASSPRRAPSYEQYF
few,-,TRBJ2-1,TRBV11-2,TGTGCCAGCAGCTGGGGCGGGATCCCCTCTCTCAATGAGCAGTTCTTC,CASSWGGIPSLNEQFF
-,-,TRBJ2-2,TRBV6-6,TGTGCCAGCAGTACAGAACAGGTTCTGAGCGGGGAGCTGTTTTTT,CASSTEQVLSGELFF
-,-,TRBJ1-2,TRBV29-1,TGCAGCGTTAGTCCCCCCCTGCGAGGCTACACCTTC,CSVSPPLRGYTF
many,-,TRBJ1-4,TRBV6-1,TGTGCCAGCAGTGACAGTGTGACTAATGAAAAACTGTTTTTT,CASSDSVTNEKLFF
many,-,TRBJ2-6,TRBV7-2,TGTGCCAGCAGCCAGCGAATCTCTGGGGCCAACGTCCTGACTTTC,CASSQRISGANVLTF
many,TRBD2,TRBJ2-1,TRBV20-1,TGCAGTGCCCTTCCCACTAGCGGGGGGGCCAGTGAGCAGTTCTTC,CSALPTSGGASEQFF
few,TRBD1,TRBJ1-6,TRBV7-6,TGTGCCAGCAGCTCCCCGCGACAGGGGGCTTTTTCACCCCTCCACTTT,CASSSPRQGAFSPLHF
-,TRBD2,TRBJ2-1,TRBV7-6,TGTGCCAGCAGCTTAGCCCCCGGGCGGGGGGCCTACAATGAGCAGTTCTTC,CASSLAPGRGAYNEQFF
many,-,TRBJ2-2,TRBV12-3/TRBV12-4,TGTGCCAGCAGACCCGGGGGCGCGGCCACCGGGGAGCTGTTTTTT,CASRPGGAATGELFF
-,TRBD2,TRBJ2-5,TRBV30,TGTGCCTGGGAACCGGGACTAGCGGGTCTCCAAGAGACCCAGTACTTC,CAWEPGLAGLQETQYF
-,-,TRBJ1-6,TRBV4-1,TGCGCCAGCAGCCGCGGGACTCCCGCAGGTTCACCCCTCCACTTT,CASSRGTPAGSPLHF
-,-,TRBJ2-7,TRBV11-2,TGTGCCAGCAGCTTAGCGTCTAGCGAGTCCTACGAGCAGTACTTC,CASSLASSESYEQYF